This TCR beta chain was sequenced in a study of beta chain features in type 1 diabetes. Findings and limits, study-wide: In every one of the four CD4+ subsets, TCRB CDR3s were moderately but significantly shorter in Type 1 diabetes patients.

This clone was found a few times. No antigen is known for it. The single heparinised draw taken from each donor contained 90 to 150 mL of blood on average. This CDR3 contains 17 residues. V shed 6 bases and J 5 bases; nucleotides not matched to a gene: 16. Germline CDR1 MDHEN, CDR2 SYDVKM. Of the isolated RNA, all was reverse transcribed, and so the sequenced material was expressed TCRB transcripts. The table came from immunoSEQ multiplex PCR; TCRdb's copy has only in-frame clones and leaves some out. The sample contains 300,000 to 350,000 clones, under 8.5% of which appear only once. The chain joins TRBV28 to TRBJ1-5; 7 bases agree with TRBD1. This sequence was found in a woman aged 18 to 35 in good health. Specimen: central memory CD4+ T cells from blood. The CDR3 coding sequence is TGTGCCAGCAGCGCCTCTAGGCCAGGGGGGTTTCATCAGCCCCAGCATTTT. It is translated as CASSASRPGGFHQPQHF.